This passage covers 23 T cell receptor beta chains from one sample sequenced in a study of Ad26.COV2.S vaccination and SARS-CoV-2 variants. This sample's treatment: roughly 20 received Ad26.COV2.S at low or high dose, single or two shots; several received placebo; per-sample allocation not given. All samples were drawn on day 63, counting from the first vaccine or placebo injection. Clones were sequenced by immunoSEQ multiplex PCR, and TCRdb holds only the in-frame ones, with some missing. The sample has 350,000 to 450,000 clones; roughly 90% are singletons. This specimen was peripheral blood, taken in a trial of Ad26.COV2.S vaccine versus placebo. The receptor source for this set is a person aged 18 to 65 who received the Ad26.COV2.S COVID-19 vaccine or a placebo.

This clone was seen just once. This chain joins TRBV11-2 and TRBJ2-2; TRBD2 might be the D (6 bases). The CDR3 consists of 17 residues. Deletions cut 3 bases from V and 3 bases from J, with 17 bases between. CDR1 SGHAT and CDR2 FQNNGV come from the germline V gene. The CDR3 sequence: CASSFLPTGGYTGELFF. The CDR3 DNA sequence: TGTGCCAGCAGCTTTCTTCCGACCGGGGGTTACACCGGGGAGCTGTTTTTT.

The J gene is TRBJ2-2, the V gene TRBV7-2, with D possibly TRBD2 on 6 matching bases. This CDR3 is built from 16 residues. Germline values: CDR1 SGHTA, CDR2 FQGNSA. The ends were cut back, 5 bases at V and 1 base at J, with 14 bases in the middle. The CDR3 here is CASSTQGLKNTGELFF. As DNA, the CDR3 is TGTGCCAGCAGCACCCAGGGACTCAAGAACACCGGGGAGCTGTTTTTT.

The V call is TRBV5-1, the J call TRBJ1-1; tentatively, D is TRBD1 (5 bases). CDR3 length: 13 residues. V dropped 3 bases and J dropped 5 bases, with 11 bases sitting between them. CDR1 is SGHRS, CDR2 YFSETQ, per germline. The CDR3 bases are TGCGCCAGCAGCTGGGGACGGGGGACTGAAGCTTTCTTT. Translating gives CASSWGRGTEAFF.

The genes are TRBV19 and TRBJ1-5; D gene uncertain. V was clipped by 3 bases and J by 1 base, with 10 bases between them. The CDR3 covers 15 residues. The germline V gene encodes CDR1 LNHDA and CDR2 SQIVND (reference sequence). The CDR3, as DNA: TGTGCCAGTAGTATGGCAGGTAAGAGCAATCAGCCCCAGCATTTT. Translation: CASSMAGKSNQPQHF.

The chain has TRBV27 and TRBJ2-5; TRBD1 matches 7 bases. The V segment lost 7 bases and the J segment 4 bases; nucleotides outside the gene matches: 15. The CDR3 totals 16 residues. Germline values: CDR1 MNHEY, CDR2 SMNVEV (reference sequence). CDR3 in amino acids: CASTARWDSSRETQYF. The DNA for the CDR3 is TGTGCCAGCACGGCTCGCTGGGACAGTTCGAGAGAGACCCAGTACTTC.

In DNA form, the CDR3 reads TGTGCCAGTAGTATGGGACCTGGGGCCAACGTCCTGACTTTC. Residues: CASSMGPGANVLTF. V usage is TRBV19 and J usage is TRBJ2-6; D possibly matches TRBD1 or TRBD2 (5 bases each). V lost 3 bases, J lost 2 bases, and 5 bases lay in between. Germline CDR1 reads LNHDA; CDR2 reads SQIVND (reference sequence). This CDR3 is built from 14 residues.

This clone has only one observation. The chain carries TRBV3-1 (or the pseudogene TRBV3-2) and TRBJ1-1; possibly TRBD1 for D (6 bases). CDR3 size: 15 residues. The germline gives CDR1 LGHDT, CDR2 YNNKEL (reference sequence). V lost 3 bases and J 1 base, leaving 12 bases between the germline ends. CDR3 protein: CASSHHRVGNTEAFF. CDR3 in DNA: TGTGCCAGCAGCCATCACAGGGTAGGGAACACTGAAGCTTTCTTT.

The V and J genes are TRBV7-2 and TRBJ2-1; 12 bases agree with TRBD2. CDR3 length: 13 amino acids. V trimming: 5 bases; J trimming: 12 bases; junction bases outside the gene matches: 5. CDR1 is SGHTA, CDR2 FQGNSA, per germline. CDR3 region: CASSPPGLAGQFF. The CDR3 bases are TGTGCCAGCAGCCCCCCGGGACTAGCGGGGCAGTTCTTC. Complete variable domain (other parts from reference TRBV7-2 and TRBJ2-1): GAGVSQSPSNKVTEKGKDVELRCDPISGHTALYWYRQSLGQGLEFLIYFQGNSAPDKSGLPSDRFSAERTGGSVSTLTIQRTQQEDSAVYLCASSPPGLAGQFFGPGTRLTVL.

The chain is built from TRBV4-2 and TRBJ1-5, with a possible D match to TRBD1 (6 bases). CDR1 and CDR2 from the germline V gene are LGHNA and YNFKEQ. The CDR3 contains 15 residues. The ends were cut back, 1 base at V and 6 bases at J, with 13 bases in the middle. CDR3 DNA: TGTGCCAGCAGCCAAGTGGGAAGAGGGGGTCAGCCCCAGCATTTT. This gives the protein CASSQVGRGGQPQHF.

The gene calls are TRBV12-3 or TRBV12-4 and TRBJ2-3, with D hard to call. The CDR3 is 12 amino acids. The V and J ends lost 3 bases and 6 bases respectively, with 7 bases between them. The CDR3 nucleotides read TGTGCCAGCAGTTTCGCGGCGGATACGCAGTATTTT. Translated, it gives CASSFAADTQYF.

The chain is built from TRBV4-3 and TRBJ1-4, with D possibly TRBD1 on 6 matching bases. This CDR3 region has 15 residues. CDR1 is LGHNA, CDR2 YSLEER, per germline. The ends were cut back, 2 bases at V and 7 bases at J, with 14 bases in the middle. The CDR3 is CASSQSTGTGEKLFF. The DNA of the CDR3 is TGCGCCAGCAGCCAATCAACAGGGACTGGTGAAAAACTGTTTTTT.

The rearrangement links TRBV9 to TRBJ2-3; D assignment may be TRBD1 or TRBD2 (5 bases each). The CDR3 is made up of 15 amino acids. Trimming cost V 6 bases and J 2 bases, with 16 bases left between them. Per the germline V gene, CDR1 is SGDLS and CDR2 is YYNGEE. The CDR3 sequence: CASTWSGAVTDTQYF. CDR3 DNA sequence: TGTGCCAGCACCTGGTCCGGGGCAGTCACAGATACGCAGTATTTT.

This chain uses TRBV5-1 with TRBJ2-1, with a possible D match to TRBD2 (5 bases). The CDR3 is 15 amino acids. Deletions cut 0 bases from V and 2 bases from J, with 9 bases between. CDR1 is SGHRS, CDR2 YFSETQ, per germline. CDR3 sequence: CASSLGGSPYNEQFF. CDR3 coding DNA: TGCGCCAGCAGCTTGGGCGGGTCCCCCTACAATGAGCAGTTCTTC.

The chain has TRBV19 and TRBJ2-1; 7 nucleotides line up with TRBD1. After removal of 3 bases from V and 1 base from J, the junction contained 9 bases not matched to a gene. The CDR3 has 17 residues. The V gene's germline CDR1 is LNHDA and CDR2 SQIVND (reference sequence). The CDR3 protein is CASSILRGRTSYNEQFF. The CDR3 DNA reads TGTGCCAGTAGTATTCTAAGGGGGCGGACGTCCTACAATGAGCAGTTCTTC.

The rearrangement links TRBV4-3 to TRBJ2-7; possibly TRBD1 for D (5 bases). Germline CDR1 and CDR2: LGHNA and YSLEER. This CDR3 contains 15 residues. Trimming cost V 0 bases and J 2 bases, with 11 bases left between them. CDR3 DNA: TGCGCCAGCAGCCAAGATAATGCCAGGGCCTACGAGCAGTACTTC. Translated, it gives CASSQDNARAYEQYF.

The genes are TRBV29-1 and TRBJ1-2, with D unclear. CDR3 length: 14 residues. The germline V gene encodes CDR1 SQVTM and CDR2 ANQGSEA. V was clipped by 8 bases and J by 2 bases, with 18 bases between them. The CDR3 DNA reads TGCAGCACCAGACGGCCTCCAGGAAACTATGGCTACACCTTC. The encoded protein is CSTRRPPGNYGYTF.

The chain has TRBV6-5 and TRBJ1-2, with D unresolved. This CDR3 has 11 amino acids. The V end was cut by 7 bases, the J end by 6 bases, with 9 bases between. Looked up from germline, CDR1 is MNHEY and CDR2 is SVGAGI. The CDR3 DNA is TGTGCCAGCACAAACAGCGATGGCTACACCTTC. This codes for CASTNSDGYTF.

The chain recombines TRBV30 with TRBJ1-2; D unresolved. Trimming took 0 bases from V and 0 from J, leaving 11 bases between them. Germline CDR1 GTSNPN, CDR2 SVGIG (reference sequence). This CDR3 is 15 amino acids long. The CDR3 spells CAWSVRTFANYGYTF. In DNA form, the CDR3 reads TGTGCCTGGAGTGTACGCACTTTTGCTAACTATGGCTACACCTTC.

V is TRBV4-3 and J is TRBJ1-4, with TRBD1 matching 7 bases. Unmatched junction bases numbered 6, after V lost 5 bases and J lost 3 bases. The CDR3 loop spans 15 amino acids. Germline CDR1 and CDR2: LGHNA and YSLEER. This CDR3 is CASSATGTANEKLFF. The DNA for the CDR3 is TGCGCCAGCAGCGCGACCGGGACAGCTAATGAAAAACTGTTTTTT.

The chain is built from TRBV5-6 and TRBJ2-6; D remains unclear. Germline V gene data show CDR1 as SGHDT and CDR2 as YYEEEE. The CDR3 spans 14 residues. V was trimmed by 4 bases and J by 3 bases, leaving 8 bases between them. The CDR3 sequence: CASSAHGGANVLTF. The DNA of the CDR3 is TGTGCCAGCAGCGCTCACGGTGGGGCCAACGTCCTGACTTTC. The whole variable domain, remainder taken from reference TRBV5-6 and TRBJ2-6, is DAGVTQSPTHLIKTRGQQVTLRCSPKSGHDTVSWYQQALGQGPQFIFQYYEEEERQRGNFPDRFSGHQFPNYSSELNVNALLLGDSALYLCASSAHGGANVLTFGAGSRLTVL.

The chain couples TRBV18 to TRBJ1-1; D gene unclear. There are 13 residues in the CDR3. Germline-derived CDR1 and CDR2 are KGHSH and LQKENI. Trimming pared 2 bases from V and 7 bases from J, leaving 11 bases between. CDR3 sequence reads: CASSPGNYLEAFF. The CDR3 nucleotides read TGTGCCAGCTCACCAGGAAATTACCTTGAAGCTTTCTTT.

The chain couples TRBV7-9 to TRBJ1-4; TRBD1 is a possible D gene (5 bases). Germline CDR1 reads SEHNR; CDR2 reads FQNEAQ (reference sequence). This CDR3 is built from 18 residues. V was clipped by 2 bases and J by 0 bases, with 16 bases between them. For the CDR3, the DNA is TGTGCCAGCAGCTTATGGGCAGGGCCCATTGCAACTAATGAAAAACTGTTTTTT. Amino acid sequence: CASSLWAGPIATNEKLFF.

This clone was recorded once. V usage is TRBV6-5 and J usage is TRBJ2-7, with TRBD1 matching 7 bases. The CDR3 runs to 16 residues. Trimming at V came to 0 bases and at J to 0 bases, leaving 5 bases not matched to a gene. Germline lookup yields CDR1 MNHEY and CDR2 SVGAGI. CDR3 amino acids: CASSYSRDRLSYEQYF. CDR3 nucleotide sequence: TGTGCCAGCAGTTACTCGAGGGACAGACTCTCCTACGAGCAGTACTTC.